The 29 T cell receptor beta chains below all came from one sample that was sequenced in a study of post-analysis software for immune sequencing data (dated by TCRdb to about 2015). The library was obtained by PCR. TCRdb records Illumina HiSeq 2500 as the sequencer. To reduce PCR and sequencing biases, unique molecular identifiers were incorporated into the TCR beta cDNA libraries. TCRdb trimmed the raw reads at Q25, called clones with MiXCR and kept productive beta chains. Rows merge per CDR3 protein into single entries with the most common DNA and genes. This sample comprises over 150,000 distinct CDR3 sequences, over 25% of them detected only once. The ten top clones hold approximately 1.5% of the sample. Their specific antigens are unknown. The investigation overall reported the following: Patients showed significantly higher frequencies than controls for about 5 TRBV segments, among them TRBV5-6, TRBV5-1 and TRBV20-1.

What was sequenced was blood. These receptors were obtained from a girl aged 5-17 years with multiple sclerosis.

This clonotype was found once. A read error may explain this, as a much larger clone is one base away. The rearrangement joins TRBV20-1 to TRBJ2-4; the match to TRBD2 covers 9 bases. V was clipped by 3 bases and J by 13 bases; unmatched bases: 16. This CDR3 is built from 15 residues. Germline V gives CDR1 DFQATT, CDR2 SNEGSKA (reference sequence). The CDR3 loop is CSASKAGTSYNEQYF. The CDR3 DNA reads TGCAGTGCTAGTAAAGCCGGGACTAGCTACAATGAGCAGTACTTC.

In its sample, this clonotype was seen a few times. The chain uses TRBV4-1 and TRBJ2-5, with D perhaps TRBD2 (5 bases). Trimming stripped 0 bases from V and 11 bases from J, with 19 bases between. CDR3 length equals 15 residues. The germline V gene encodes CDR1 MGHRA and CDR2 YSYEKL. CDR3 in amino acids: CASSQDPDGLNEQYF. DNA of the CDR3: TGCGCCAGCAGCCAAGACCCGGACGGACTCAATGAGCAGTACTTC.

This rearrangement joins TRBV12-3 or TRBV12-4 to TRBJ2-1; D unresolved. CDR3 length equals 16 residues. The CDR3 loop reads CTGSGTGLLIGNEQFF. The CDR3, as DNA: TGTACCGGCAGTGGCACCGGGCTTCTAATCGGGAATGAGCAGTTCTTC.

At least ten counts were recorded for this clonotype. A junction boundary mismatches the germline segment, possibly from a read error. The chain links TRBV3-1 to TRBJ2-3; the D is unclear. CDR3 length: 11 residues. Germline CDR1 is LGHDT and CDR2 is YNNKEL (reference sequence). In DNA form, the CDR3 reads TGTGTCAGCAGCTCGACAGATACGCAGTATTTT. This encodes CVSSSTDTQYF.

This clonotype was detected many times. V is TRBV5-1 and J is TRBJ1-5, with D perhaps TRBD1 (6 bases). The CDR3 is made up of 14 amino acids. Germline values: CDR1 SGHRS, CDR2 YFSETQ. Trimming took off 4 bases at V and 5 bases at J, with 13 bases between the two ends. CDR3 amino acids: CASSLGGGDQPQHF. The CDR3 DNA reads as TGCGCCAGCAGCCTTGGAGGGGGAGATCAGCCCCAGCATTTT.

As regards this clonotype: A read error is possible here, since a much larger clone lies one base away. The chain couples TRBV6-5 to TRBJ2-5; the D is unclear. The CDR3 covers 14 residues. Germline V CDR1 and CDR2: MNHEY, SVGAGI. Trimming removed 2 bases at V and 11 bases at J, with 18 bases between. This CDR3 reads CASSYRSIGYKQYF. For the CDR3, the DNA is TGTGCCAGCAGTTACAGGAGTATCGGCTACAAGCAGTACTTC.

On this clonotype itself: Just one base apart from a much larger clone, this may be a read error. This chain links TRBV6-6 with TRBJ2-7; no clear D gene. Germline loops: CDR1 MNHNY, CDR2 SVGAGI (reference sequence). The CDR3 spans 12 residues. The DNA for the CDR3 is TGTACCAGCAGTTACTCCGGAATGGAGCAGTACTTC. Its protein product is CTSSYSGMEQYF.

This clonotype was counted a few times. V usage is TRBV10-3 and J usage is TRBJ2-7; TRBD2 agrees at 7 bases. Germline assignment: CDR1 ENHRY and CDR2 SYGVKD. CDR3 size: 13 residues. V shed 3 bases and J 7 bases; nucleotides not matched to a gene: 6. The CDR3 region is CAISEAGIHEQYF. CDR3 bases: TGTGCCATCAGTGAAGCGGGGATTCATGAGCAGTACTTC.

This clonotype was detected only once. The CDR3: CATNGAGSGVVAFF. CDR3 DNA: TGTGCCACCAACGGTGCAGGGTCCGGGGTGGTAGCTTTCTTT. The chain has TRBV7-9 and TRBJ1-1; the D gene is possibly TRBD1 (5 bases). CDR1 is SEHNR, CDR2 FQNEAQ, per germline (reference sequence). V lost 10 bases, J lost 10 bases, and 25 bases lay in between. The CDR3 covers 14 residues.

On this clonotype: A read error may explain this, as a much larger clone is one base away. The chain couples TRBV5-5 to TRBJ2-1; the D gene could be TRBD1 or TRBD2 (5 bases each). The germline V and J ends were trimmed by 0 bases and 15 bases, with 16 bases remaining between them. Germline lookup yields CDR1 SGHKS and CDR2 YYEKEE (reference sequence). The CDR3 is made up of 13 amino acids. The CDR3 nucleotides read TGTGCCAGCAGCTTGGGGGACGCGCGTTCTGTGTTCTTC. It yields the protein CASSLGDARSVFF.

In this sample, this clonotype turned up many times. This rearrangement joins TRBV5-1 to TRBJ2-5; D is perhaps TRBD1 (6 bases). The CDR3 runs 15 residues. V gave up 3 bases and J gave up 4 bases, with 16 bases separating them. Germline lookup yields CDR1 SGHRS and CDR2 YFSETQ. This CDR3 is CASSSQTGVVETQYF. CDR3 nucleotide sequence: TGCGCCAGCAGCTCACAGACAGGAGTAGTAGAGACCCAGTACTTC.

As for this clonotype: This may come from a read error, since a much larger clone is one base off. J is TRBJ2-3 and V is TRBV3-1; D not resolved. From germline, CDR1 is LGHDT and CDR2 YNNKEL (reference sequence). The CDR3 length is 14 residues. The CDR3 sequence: CASSQATLGDMQYF. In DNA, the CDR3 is TGTGCCAGCAGCCAAGCCACACTTGGAGATATGCAGTATTTT.

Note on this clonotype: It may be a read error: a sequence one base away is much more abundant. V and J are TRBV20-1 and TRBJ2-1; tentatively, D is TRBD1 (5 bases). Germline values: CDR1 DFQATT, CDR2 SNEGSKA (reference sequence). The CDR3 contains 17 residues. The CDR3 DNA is TGCAGTGCTAGAGATCCCCTTAACAGGCGAAGTAACAAAGAGCAGTTCTTC. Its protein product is CSARDPLNRRSNKEQFF.

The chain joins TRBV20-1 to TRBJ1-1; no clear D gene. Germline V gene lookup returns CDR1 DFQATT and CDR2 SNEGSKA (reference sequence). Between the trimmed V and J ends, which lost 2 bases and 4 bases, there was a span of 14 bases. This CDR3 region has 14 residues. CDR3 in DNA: TGCAGTGCTAGAAGGCAGGTCTCTAGCACTGAAGCTTTCTTT. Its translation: CSARRQVSSTEAFF.

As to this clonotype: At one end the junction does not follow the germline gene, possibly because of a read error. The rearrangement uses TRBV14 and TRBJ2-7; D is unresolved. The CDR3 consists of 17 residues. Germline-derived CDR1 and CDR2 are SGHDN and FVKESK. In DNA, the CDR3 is TGTGCCGGCAGCCAAGTCCCGGATGAAGTCCCCTACTACGAGCAGTACTTC. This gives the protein CAGSQVPDEVPYYEQYF.

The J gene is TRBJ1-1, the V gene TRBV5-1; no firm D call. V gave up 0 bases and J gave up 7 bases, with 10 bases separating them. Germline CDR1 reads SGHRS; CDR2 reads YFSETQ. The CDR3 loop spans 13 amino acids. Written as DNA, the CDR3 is TGCGCCAGCAGCTTGGGTCGGACCAATGAAGCTTTCTTT. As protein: CASSLGRTNEAFF.

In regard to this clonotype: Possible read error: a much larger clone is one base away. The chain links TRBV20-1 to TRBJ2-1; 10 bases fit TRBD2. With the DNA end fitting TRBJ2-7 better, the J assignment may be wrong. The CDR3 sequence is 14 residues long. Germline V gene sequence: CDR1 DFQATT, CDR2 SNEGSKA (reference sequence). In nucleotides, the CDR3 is TGCAGCCCACTAGCGGGGCAGTCCTACAATGAGCAGTACTTC. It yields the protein CSPLAGQSYNEQYF.

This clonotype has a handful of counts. CDR3 sequence (DNA): TGTGCCAGCAGCTTAGAGGGACAGGGAATCAATCAGCCCCAGCATTTT. It codes for CASSLEGQGINQPQHF. The rearrangement uses TRBV7-8 and TRBJ1-5; 9 nucleotides agree with TRBD1. Losses at the gene ends were 1 base for V and 3 bases for J; bases not matched to a gene: 4. The CDR3 extends over 16 amino acids. CDR1 is SGHVS, CDR2 FQNEAQ, per germline.

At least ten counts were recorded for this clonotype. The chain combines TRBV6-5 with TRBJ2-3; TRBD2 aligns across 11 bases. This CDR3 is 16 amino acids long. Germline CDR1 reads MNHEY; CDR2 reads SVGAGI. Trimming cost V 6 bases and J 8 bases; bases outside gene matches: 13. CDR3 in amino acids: CASSPGGSGRAGTQYF. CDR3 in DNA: TGTGCCAGCAGCCCCGGGGGTAGCGGGAGGGCCGGTACGCAGTATTTT.

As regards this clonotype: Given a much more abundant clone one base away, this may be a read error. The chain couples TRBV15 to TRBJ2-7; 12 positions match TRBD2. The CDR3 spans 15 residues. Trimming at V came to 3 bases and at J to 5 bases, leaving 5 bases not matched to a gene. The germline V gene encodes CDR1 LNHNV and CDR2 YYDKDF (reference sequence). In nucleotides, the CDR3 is TGTGCCACCAGCAGCTGGCTAGCGGGGGGGGACGAGCAGTACGTC. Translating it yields CATSSWLAGGDEQYV.

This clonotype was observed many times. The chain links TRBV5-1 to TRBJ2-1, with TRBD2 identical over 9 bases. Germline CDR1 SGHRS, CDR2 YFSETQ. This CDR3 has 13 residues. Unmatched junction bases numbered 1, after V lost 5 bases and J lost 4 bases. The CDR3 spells CASRLAGYNEQFF. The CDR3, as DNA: TGCGCCAGCAGGCTAGCGGGGTACAATGAGCAGTTCTTC.

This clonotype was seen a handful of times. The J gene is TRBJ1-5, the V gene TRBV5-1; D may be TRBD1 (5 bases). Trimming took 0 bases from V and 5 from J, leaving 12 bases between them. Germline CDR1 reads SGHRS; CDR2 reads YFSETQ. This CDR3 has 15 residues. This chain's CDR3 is CASSLEGRRDQPQHF. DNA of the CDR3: TGCGCCAGCAGCTTGGAGGGGAGACGGGATCAGCCCCAGCATTTT.

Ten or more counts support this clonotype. This CDR3 reads CASSLEGRGESPLHF. CDR3 nucleotide sequence: TGCGCCAGCAGCTTGGAGGGGCGAGGCGAATCACCCCTCCACTTT. V gene TRBV5-1 combines with J gene TRBJ1-6; tentative D call: TRBD1 (5 bases). The CDR3 length is 15 residues. Trimming stripped 0 bases from V and 10 bases from J, with 14 bases between. The germline gives CDR1 SGHRS, CDR2 YFSETQ.

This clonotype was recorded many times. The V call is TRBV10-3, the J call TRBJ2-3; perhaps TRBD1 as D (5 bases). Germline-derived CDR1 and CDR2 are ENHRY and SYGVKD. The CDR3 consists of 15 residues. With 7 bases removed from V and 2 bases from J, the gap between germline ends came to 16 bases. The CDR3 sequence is CAINGQGPFTDTQYF. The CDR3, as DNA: TGTGCCATCAATGGTCAGGGCCCCTTCACAGATACGCAGTATTTT.

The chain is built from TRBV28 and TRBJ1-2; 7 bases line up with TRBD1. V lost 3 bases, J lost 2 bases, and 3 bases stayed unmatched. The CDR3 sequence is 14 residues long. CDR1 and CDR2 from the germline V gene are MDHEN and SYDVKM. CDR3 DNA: TGTGCCAGCAGTTTCACAGGGGCCAACTATGGCTACACCTTC. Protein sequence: CASSFTGANYGYTF.

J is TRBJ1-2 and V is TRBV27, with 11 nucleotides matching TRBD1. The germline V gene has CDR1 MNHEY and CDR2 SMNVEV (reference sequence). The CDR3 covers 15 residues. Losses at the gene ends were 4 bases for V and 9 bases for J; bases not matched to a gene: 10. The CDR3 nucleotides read TGTGCCAGCAGTTCGGACCGGGACAGGGGGTTACGCTACACCTTC. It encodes CASSSDRDRGLRYTF.

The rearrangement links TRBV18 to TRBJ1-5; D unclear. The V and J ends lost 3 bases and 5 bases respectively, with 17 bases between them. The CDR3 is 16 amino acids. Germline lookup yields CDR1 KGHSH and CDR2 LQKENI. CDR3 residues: CASSPRNWREDQPQHF. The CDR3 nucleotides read TGTGCCAGCTCACCCCGCAACTGGAGGGAAGATCAGCCCCAGCATTTT.

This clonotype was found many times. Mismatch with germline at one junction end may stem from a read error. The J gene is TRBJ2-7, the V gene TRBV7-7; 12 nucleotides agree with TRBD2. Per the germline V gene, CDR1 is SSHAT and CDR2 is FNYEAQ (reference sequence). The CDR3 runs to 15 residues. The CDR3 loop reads CASSLTSGSINEQYF. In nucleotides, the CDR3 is TGTGCTAGCAGCTTGACTAGCGGGAGTATCAACGAGCAGTACTTC.

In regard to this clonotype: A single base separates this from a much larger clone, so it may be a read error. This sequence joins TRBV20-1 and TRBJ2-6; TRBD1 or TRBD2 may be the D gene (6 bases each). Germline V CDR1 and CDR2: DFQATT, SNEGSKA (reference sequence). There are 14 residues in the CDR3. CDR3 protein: CSASLGSGANVLSF. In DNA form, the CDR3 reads TGCAGTGCTAGCCTGGGGTCGGGGGCCAACGTCCTGAGTTTC.